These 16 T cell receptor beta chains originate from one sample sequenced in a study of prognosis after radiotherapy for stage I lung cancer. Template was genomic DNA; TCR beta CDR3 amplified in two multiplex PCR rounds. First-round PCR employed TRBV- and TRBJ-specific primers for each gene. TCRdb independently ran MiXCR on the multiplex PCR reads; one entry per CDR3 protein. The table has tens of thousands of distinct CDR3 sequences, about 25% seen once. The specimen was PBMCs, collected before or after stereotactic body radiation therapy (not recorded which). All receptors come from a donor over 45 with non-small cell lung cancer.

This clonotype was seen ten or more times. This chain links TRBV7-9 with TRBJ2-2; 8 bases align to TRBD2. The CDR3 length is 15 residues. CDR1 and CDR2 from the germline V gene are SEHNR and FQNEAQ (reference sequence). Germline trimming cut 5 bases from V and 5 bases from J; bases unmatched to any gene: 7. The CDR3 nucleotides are TGTGCCAGCAGCCAGACTAGCGTTGTAACCGGGGAGCTGTTTTTT. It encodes CASSQTSVVTGELFF.

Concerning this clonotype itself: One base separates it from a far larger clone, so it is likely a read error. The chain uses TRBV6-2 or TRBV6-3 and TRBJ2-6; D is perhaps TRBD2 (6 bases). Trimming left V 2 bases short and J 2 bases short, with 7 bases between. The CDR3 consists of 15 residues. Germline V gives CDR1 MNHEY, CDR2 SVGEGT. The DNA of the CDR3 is TGTGCCAGCAGTTACGGGGGGACTGGGGCCAACGTCCTGACTTTC. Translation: CASSYGGTGANVLTF.

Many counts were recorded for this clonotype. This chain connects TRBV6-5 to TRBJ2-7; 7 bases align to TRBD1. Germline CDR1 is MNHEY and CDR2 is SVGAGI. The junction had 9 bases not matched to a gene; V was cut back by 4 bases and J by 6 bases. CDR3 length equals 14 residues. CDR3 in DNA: TGTGCCAGCAGTTCCCACCGGGACAGAGGCGAGCAGTACTTC. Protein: CASSSHRDRGEQYF.

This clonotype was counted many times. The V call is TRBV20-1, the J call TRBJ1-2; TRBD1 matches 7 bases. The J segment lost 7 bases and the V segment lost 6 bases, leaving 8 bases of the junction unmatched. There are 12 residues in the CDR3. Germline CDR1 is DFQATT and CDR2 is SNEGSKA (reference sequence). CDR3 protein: CSATDRASGYTF. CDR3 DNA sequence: TGCAGTGCCACTGACAGGGCGAGTGGCTACACCTTC.

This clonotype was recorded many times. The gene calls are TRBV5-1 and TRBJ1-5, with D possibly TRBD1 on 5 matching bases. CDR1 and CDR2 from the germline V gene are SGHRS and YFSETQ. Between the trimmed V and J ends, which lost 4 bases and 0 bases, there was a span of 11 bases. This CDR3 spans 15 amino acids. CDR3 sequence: CASSPQGYSNQPQHF. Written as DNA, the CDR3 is TGCGCCAGCAGCCCGCAGGGTTATAGCAATCAGCCCCAGCATTTT.

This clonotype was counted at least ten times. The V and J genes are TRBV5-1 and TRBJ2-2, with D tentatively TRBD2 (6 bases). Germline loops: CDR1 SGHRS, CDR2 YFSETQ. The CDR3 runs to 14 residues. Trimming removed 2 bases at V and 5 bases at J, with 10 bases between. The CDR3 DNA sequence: TGCGCCAGCAGCTTCCGTGGGGGGACCGGGGAGCTGTTTTTT. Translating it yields CASSFRGGTGELFF.

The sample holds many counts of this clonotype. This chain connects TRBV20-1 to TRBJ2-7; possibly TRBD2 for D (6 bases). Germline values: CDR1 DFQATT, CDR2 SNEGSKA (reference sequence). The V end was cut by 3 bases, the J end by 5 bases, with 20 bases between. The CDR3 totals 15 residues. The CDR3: CSASLPGLRGHEQYF. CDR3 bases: TGCAGTGCTAGCCTCCCGGGACTGAGGGGACACGAGCAGTACTTC.

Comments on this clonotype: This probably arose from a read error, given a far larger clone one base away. The CDR3 sequence: CASSYQGSEQYF. As DNA, the CDR3 is TGTGCCAGCAGTTATCAGGGGTCCGAGCAGTACTTC. J is TRBJ2-7 and V is TRBV6-9; D possibly corresponds to TRBD1 (6 bases). CDR3 length equals 12 residues. V lost 2 bases and J 6 bases, leaving 8 bases between the germline ends. The germline V gene has CDR1 MNHGY and CDR2 SVAAGI.

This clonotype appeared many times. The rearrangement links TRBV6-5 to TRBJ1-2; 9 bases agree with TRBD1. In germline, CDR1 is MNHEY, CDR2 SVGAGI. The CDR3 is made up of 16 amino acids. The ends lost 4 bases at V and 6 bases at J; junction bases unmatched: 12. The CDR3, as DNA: TGTGCCAGCAGTTTCGAAAACAGGGGGCATAGCCATGGCTACACCTTC. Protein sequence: CASSFENRGHSHGYTF.

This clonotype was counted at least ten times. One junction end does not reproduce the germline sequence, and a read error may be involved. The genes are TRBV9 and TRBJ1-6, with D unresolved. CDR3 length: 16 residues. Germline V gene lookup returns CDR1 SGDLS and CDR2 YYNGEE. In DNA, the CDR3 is TGTGCCAGCAGCCCAAAATGGGAGGAGGGTATACGTAAAGGAACCTTT. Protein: CASSPKWEEGIRKGTF.

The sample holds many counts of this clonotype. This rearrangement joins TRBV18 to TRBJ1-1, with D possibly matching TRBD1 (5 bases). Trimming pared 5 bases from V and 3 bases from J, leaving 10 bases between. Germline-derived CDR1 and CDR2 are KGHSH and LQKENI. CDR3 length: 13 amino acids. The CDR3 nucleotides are TGTGCCAGCTCATCCGGGACCGACACTGAAGCTTTCTTT. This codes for CASSSGTDTEAFF.

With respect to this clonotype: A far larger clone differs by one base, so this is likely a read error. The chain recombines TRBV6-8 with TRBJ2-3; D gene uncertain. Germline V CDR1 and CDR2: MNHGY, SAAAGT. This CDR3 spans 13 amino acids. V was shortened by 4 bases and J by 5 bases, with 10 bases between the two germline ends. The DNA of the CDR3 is TGTGCCAGCAGTTTTTTGAGTGAAGATACGCAGTATTTT. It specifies CASSFLSEDTQYF.

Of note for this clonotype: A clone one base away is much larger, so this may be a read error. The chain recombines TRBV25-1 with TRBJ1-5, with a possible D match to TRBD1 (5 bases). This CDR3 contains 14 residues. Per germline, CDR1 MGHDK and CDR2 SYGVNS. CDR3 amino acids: CAISGGDSNQPQHF. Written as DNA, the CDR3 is TGTGCCATCAGTGGGGGGGACAGCAATCAGCCCCAGCATTTT.

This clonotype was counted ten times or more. The CDR3: CASSSDRLNTEAFF. CDR3 DNA: TGTGCCAGCAGCTCGGACCGATTGAACACTGAAGCTTTCTTT. The chain carries TRBV12-3 or TRBV12-4 and TRBJ1-1, with unresolved D. The CDR3 loop spans 14 amino acids. V lost 6 bases, J lost 0 bases, and 11 bases lay in between.

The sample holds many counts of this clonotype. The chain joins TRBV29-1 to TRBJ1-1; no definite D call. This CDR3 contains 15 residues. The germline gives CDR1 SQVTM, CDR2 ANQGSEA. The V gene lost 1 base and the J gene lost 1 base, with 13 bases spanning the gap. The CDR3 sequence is CSVEGRTSANTEAFF. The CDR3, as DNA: TGCAGCGTTGAAGGGCGCACCTCGGCGAACACTGAAGCTTTCTTT.

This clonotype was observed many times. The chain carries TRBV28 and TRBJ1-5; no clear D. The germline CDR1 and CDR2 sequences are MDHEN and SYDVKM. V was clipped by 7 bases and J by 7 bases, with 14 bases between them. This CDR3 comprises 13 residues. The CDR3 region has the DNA TGTGCCAGCACGAGAAAGGGTATCCAGCCCCAGCATTTT. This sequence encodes CASTRKGIQPQHF.